This TCR beta chain is drawn from a study of blood T cell repertoires in COVID-19. About the research overall: COVID-19 samples, acute and convalescent, were from the United States, Italy and Spain. T cells, B-cell-depleted T cells, or PBMCs supplied cDNA or gDNA.

Authors' analysis steps: From reference gene primer amplification, estimates of nucleated cell counts were derived. Sequenced by immunoSEQ multiplex PCR; TCRdb stores in-frame clones only, minus some. The DNA gave D and trimming, while V, J and clone size come from that table. Among fewer than 250,000 clones listed, about 86% were seen once. The CDR3 is 14 amino acids. The germline CDR1 and CDR2 sequences are SGHDN and FVKESK. V was cut by 4 bases and J by 0 bases, with 9 bases left in between. Specimen: peripheral blood. This chain joins TRBV14 and TRBJ1-1; D not certain. The sequence was collected from a woman in her sixties or seventies with acute or convalescent COVID-19. CDR3: CASSPRLLNTEAFF. DNA of the CDR3: TGTGCCAGCAGCCCGAGACTATTGAACACTGAAGCTTTCTTT. The whole variable domain, remainder taken from reference TRBV14 and TRBJ1-1, is EAGVTQFPSHSVIEKGQTVTLRCDPISGHDNLYWYRRVMGKEIKFLLHFVKESKQDESGMPNNRFLAERTGGTYSTLKVQPAELEDSGVYFCASSPRLLNTEAFFGQGTRLTVV.